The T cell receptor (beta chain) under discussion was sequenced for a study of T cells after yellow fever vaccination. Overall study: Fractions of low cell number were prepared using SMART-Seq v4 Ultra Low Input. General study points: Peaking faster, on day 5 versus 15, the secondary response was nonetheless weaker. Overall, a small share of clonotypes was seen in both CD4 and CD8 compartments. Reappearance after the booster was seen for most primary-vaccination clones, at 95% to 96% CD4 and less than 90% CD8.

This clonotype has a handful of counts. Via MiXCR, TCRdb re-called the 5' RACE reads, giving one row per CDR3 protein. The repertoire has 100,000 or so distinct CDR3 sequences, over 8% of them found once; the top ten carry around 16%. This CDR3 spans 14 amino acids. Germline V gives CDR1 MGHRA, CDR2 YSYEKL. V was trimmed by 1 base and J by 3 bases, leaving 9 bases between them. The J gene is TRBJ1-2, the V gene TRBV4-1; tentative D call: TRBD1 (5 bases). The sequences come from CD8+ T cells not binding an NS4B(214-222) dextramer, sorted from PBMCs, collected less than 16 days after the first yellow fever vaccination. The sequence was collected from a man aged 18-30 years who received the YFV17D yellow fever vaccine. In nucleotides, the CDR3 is TGCGCCAGCAGCCAAGTCTGGGGCGACTATGGCTACACCTTC. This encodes CASSQVWGDYGYTF.